The rows below give T cell receptor beta chains drawn from one sample of a study of cytomegalovirus exposure and HLA in healthy donors. TCRdb keeps only in-frame clones here, not all; method: immunoSEQ multiplex PCR. Counted here are approximately 76,000 clones, about 94% occurring once; the ten biggest clones make up roughly 2%. Material for sequencing was PBMCs. Receptor source: a woman aged 18 to 35 in good health and CMV-seronegative. Each CDR3 is given with its conserved first and last residue. D genes are given only for firm matches. Clone size is not always given. Where it is, it says once, few, many or a class for expanded clones.

clone_size j_call d_call v_call cdr3_length cdr3_aa cdr3_nt
NA TRBJ2-7 NA TRBV5-1 14 CASSLGDMVGEQYF TGCGCCAGCAGCTTGGGGGACATGGTAGGCGAGCAGTACTTC
NA TRBJ2-1 TRBD2 TRBV6-1 15 CASRQAGYGNNEQFF TGTGCCAGCAGACAAGCGGGATATGGGAACAATGAGCAGTTCTTC
NA TRBJ1-1 TRBD1 TRBV2 14 CASGPTGVGSEAFF TGTGCCAGCGGTCCAACAGGGGTGGGCTCTGAAGCTTTCTTT
once TRBJ2-7 NA TRBV11-2 17 CASSFYLSRERVYEQYF TGTGCCAGCAGCTTCTACTTGTCTCGGGAGAGGGTCTACGAGCAGTACTTC
NA TRBJ2-3 NA TRBV11-2 15 CASSLTSGTTDTQYF TGTGCCAGCAGCTTAACCTCCGGGACTACAGATACGCAGTATTTT
NA TRBJ2-7 NA TRBV4-3 14 CASSQDRAEGEQYF TGCGCCAGCAGCCAAGATCGAGCTGAGGGCGAGCAGTACTTC
NA TRBJ2-7 NA TRBV11-2 14 CASSLDVRTYEQYF TGTGCCAGCAGCTTAGATGTCAGGACCTACGAGCAGTACTTC
NA TRBJ2-2 NA TRBV11-2 18 CASSLDSQLTPNTGELFF TGTGCCAGCAGCTTAGATTCTCAACTGACACCGAACACCGGGGAGCTGTTTTTT
NA TRBJ1-2 NA TRBV4-2 14 CASSQEGSNYGYTF TGTGCCAGCAGCCAAGAGGGCAGCAACTATGGCTACACCTTC
NA TRBJ2-1 TRBD2 TRBV18 16 CASSPPGLAVYNEQFF TGTGCCAGCTCACCCCCGGGACTAGCGGTCTACAATGAGCAGTTCTTC
NA TRBJ1-2 NA TRBV2 13 CARSATAYYGYTF TGTGCCAGGAGTGCGACAGCCTACTATGGCTACACCTTC
NA TRBJ1-1 NA TRBV5-6 14 CASSLEQMNTEAFF TGTGCCAGCAGCTTGGAACAGATGAACACTGAAGCTTTCTTT
NA TRBJ2-7 NA TRBV27 13 CASSWPGSREQYF TGTGCCAGCAGTTGGCCGGGGAGCCGGGAGCAGTACTTC
NA TRBJ2-3 TRBD2 TRBV4-1 15 CASSQYTSGLYTQYF TGCGCCAGCAGCCAATATACTAGCGGACTATATACGCAGTATTTT
NA TRBJ1-3 NA TRBV30 12 CAWSVLRGTIYF TGTGCCTGGAGTGTATTACGGGGGACCATATATTTT
NA TRBJ2-2 NA TRBV4-1 17 CASSQVDLGFNTGELFF TGCGCCAGCAGCCAAGTAGATTTGGGCTTCAACACCGGGGAGCTGTTTTTT
NA TRBJ1-5 NA TRBV10-2 13 CASSPGSNQPQHF TGCGCCAGCTCCCCCGGGAGCAATCAGCCCCAGCATTTT
NA TRBJ2-2 NA TRBV4-2 19 CASSQTFTAGLDNTGELFF TGTGCCAGCAGCCAGACTTTTACAGCAGGACTCGATAACACCGGGGAGCTGTTTTTT
NA TRBJ2-1 TRBD2 TRBV27 17 CASSLDVGGSPYNEQFF TGTGCCAGCAGTTTAGACGTGGGGGGGAGCCCCTACAATGAGCAGTTCTTC
NA TRBJ1-1 TRBD1 TRBV4-1 13 CASSPRTGGEIVF TGCGCCAGCAGCCCCCGGACAGGGGGCGAAATTGTTTTT
NA TRBJ2-7 NA TRBV2 14 CASIREGSSYEQYF TGTGCCAGCATTCGTGAAGGGAGCTCCTACGAGCAGTACTTC
NA TRBJ1-1 NA TRBV6-5 14 CASSQTRPDTEAFF TGTGCCAGCAGTCAGACTAGACCAGACACTGAAGCTTTCTTT
NA TRBJ2-2 TRBD2 TRBV5-1 15 CASSKTSVNTGELFF TGCGCCAGCAGCAAGACTAGCGTTAACACCGGGGAGCTGTTTTTT
NA TRBJ2-5 NA TRBV28 16 CASSLSGAAYQETQYF TGTGCCAGCAGTTTATCCGGTGCGGCGTACCAAGAGACCCAGTACTTC
NA TRBJ2-1 TRBD2 TRBV19 17 CASSTSGALSSYNEQFF TGTGCCAGTTCGACTAGCGGGGCCCTCAGCTCCTACAATGAGCAGTTCTTC